The text below deals with one T cell receptor beta chain. This entry belongs to a study of T cell changes during pregnancy in multiple sclerosis. The CDR3 extends over 11 amino acids. Germline V lookup: CDR1 SQVTM, CDR2 ANQGSEA. The germline V and J ends were trimmed by 7 bases and 11 bases, with 17 bases remaining between them. Only in-frame clones appear in the TCRdb table, and some are missing; sequencing was by immunoSEQ multiplex PCR. The table shows more than 35,000 clones, with about nine tenths occurring only once. The receptor was isolated from a female donor in good health, enrolled as a control in a pregnancy study. The sequences come from CD4+ T cells from peripheral blood mononuclear cells, collected in the third trimester of pregnancy. The chain uses TRBV29-1 and TRBJ1-1, with D unresolved. The CDR3 nucleotides are TGCAGCGGGGAGGTAGCGACAAAGGCTTTCTTT. Translating gives CSGEVATKAFF.